This TCR beta chain emerged from a study of beta chain features in type 1 diabetes. Study-wide background: Comparable age, gender and cell yields were observed in patients relative to healthy donors.

Germline-derived CDR1 and CDR2 are LGHNA and YSLEER. The CDR3 has 16 amino acids. V was trimmed by 0 bases and J by 2 bases, leaving 12 bases between them. General observations from the study: PCR, the amplification step, might favor shorter templates, equally in patients and controls.

Since all of the isolated RNA was reverse transcribed, expressed TCRB transcripts were what got sequenced. Roughly 3.7 million reads, on average, came from each naive, central memory and regulatory T cell sample. Some clones are missing from TCRdb's copy, which holds only in-frame ones; the method was immunoSEQ multiplex PCR. The sample includes about 410,000 clones, about 15% seen only once; the top ten take about 0.04%. Purity above 98% was achieved in all sorted populations. To note about this clone: Its antigen remains unknown. The sample carries other DNA sequences with the same CDR3.

The sequencing input was naive CD4+ T cells from blood. The V and J genes are TRBV4-3 and TRBJ2-3; D unclear. This receptor was identified in a man aged 25-40 years in good health. In DNA, the CDR3 is TGCGCCAGCAGCCAAGAGTTGGCCGGATCCACAGATACGCAGTATTTT. Residues: CASSQELAGSTDTQYF.